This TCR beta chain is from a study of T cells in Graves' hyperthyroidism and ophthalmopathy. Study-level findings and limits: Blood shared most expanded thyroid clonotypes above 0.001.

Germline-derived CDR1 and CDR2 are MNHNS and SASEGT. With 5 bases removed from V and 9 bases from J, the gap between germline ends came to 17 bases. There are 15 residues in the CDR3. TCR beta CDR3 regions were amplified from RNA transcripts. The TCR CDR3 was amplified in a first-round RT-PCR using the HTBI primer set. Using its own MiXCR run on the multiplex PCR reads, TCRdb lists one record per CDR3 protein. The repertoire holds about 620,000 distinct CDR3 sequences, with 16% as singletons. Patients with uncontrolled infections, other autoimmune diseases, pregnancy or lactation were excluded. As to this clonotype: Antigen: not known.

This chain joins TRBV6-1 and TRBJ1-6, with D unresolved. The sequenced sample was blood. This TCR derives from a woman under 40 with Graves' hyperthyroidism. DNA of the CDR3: TGTGCCAGCAGTTACCTGGGAGTCCCCGGTTCACCCCTCCACTTT. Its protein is CASSYLGVPGSPLHF.